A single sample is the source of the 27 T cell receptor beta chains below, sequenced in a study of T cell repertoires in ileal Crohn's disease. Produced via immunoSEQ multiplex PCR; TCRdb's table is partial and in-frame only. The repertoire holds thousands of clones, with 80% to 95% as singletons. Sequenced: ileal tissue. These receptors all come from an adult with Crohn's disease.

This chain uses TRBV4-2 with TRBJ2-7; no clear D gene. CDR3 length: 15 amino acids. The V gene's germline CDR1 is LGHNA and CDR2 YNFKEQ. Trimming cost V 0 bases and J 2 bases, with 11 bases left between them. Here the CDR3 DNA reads TGTGCCAGCAGCCAAGATCTAGAGGTAACCTACGAGCAGTACTTC. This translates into CASSQDLEVTYEQYF.

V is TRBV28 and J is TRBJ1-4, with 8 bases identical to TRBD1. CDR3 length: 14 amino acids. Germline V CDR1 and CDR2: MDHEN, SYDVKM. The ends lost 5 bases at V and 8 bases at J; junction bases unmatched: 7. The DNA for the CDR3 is TGTGCCAGCAGTCGGACAGGGTTACGAGAAAAACTGTTTTTT. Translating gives CASSRTGLREKLFF.

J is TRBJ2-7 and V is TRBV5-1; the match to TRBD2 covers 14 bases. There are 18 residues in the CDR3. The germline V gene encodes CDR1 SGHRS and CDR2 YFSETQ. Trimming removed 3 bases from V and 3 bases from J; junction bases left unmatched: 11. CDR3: CASSWGLAGDYRGYEQYF. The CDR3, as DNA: TGCGCCAGCAGCTGGGGACTAGCGGGGGATTACAGGGGCTACGAGCAGTACTTC.

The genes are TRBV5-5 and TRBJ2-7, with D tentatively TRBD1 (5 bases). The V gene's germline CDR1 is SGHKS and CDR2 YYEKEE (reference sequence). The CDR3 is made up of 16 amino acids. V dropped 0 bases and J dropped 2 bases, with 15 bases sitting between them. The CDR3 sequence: CASSLGTQQQAYEQYF. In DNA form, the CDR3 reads TGTGCCAGCAGCTTGGGAACGCAACAACAGGCCTACGAGCAGTACTTC.

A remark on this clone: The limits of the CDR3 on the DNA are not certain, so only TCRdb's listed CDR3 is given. This chain's CDR3 is CASSLFGQGARYF. V usage is TRBV28 and J usage is TRBJ2-7; TRBD1, the table's D call, was not compared with the DNA. Counting both end residues, the CDR3 totals 13 amino acids. CDR1 and CDR2 from the germline V gene are MDHEN and SYDVKM.

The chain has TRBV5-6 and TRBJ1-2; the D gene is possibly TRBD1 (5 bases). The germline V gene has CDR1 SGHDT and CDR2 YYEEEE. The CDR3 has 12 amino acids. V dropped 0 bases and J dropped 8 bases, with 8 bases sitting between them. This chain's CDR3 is CASSLGGLGYTF. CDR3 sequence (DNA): TGTGCCAGCAGCTTGGGGGGCTTGGGCTACACCTTC.

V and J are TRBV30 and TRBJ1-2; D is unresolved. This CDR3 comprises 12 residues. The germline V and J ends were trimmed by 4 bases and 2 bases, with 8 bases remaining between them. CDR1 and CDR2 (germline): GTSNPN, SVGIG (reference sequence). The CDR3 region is CAWTAGNYGYTF. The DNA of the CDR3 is TGTGCCTGGACCGCGGGAAACTATGGCTACACCTTC.

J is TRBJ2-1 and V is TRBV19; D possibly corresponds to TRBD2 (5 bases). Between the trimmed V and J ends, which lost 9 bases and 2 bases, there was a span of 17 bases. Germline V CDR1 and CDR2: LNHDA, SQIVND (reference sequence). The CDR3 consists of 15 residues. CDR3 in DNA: TGTGCCAGGCTCTCCCGGGAAGGGACCTACAATGAGCAGTTCTTC. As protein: CARLSREGTYNEQFF.

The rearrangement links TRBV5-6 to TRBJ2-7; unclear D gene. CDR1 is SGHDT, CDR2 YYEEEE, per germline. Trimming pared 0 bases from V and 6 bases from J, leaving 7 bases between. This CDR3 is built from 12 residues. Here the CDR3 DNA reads TGTGCCAGCAGCTTGGACAGAATCGAGCAGTACTTC. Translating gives CASSLDRIEQYF.

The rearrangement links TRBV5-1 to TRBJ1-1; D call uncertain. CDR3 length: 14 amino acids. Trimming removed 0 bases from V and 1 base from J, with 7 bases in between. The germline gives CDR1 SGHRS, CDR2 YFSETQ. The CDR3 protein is CASSLALANTEAFF. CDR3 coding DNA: TGCGCCAGCAGCTTGGCCTTGGCGAACACTGAAGCTTTCTTT.

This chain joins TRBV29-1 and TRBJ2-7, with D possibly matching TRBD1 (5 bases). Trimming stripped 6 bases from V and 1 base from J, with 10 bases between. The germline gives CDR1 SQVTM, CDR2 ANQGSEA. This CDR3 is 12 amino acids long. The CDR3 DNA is TGCAGCGTCTATTCAGGGTCCTACGAGCAGTACTTC. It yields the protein CSVYSGSYEQYF.

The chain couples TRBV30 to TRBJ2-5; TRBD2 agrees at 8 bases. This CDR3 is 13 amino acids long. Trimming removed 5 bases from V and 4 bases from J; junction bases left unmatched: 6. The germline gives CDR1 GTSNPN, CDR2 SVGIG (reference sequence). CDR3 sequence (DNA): TGTGCCTGGGCGCGGGGGGTCGGAGAGACCCAGTACTTC. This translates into CAWARGVGETQYF.

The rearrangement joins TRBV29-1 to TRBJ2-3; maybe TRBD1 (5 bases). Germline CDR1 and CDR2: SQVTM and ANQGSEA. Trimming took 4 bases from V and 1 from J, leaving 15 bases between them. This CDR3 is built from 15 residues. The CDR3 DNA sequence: TGCAGCGTTGTTCCGACAGCTGCCGGCACAGATACGCAGTATTTT. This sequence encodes CSVVPTAAGTDTQYF.

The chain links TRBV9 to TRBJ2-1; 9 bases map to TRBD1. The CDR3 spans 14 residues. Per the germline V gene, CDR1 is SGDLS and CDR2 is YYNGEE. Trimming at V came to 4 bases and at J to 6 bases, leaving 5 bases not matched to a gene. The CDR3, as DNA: TGTGCCAGCAGCCCTCACAGGGGGCTCAATGAGCAGTTCTTC. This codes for CASSPHRGLNEQFF. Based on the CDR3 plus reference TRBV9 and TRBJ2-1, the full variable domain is DSGVTQTPKHLITATGQRVTLRCSPRSGDLSVYWYQQSLDQGLQFLIQYYNGEERAKGNILERFSAQQFPDLHSELNLSSLELGDSALYFCASSPHRGLNEQFFGPGTRLTVL.

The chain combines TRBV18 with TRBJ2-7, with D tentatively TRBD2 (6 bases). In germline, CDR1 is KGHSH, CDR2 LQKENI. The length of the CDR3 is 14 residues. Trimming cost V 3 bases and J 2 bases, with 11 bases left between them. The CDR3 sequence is CASSPERATYEQYF. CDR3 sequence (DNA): TGTGCCAGCTCACCCGAGCGGGCTACCTACGAGCAGTACTTC.

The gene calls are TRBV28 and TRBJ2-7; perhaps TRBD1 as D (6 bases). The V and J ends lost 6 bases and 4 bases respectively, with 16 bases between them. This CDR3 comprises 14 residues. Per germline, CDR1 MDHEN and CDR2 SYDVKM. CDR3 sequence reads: CASSLLQGAYEQYF. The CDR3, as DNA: TGTGCCAGCAGCTTACTACAGGGTGCGTACGAGCAGTACTTC. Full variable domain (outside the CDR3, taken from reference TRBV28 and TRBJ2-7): DVKVTQSSRYLVKRTGEKVFLECVQDMDHENMFWYRQDPGLGLRLIYFSYDVKMKEKGDIPEGYSVSREKKERFSLILESASTNQTSMYLCASSLLQGAYEQYFGPGTRLTVT.

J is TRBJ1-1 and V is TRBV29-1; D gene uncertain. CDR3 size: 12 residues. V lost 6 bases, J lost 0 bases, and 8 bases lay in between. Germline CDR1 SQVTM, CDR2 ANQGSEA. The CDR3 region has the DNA TGCAGCGTAGGACTGATGAACACTGAAGCTTTCTTT. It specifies CSVGLMNTEAFF. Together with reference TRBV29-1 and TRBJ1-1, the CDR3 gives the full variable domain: SAVISQKPSRDICQRGTSLTIQCQVDSQVTMMFWYRQQPGQSLTLIATANQGSEATYESGFVIDKFPISRPNLTFSTLTVSNMSPEDSSIYLCSVGLMNTEAFFGQGTRLTVV.

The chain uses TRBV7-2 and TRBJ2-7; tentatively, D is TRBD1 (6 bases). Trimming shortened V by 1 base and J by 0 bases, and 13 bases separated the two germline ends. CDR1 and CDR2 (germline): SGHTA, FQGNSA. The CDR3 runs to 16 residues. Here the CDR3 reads CASSLGRTEFSYEQYF. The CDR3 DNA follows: TGTGCCAGCAGCTTAGGCAGGACAGAATTCTCCTACGAGCAGTACTTC.

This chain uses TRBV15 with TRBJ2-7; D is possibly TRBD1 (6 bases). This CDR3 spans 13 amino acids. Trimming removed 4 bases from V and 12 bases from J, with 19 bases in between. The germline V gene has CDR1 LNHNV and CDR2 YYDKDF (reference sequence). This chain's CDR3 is CATSKERDTLRYF. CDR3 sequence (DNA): TGTGCCACCAGCAAAGAAAGGGACACCCTCCGGTACTTC.

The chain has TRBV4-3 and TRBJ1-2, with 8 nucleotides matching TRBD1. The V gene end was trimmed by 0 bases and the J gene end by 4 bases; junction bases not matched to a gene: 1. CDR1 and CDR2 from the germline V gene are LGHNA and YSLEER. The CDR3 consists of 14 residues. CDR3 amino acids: CASSQETGGYGYTF. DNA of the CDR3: TGCGCCAGCAGCCAAGAAACAGGGGGCTATGGCTACACCTTC.

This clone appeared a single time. CDR3 DNA: TGTGCCTGGAGTCGGACAGGCAACTCCTATAATTCACCCCTCCACTTT. It encodes CAWSRTGNSYNSPLHF. The chain employs TRBV30 and TRBJ1-6, with 7 nucleotides matching TRBD1. V was clipped by 2 bases and J by 0 bases; unmatched bases: 4. Per the germline V gene, CDR1 is GTSNPN and CDR2 is SVGIG (reference sequence). This CDR3 has 16 residues.

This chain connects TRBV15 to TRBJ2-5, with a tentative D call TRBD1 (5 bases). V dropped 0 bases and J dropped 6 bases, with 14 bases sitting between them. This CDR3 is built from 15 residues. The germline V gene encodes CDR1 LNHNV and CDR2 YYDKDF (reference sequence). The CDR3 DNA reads TGTGCCACCAGCAGAGAAACAGGACCTCGAAAGACCCAGTACTTC. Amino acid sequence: CATSRETGPRKTQYF.

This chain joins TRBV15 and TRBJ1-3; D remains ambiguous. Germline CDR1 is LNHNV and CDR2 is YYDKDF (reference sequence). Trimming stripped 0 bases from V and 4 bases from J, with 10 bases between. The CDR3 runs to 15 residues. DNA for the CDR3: TGTGCCACCAGCAGAGATCCCCAGGCCGGAAACACCATATATTTT. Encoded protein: CATSRDPQAGNTIYF.

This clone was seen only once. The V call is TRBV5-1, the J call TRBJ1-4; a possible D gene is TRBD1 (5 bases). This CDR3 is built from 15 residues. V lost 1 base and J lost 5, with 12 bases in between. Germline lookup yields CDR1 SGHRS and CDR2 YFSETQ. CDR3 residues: CASSLPGGVNEKLFF. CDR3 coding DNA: TGCGCCAGCAGCTTGCCGGGGGGAGTCAATGAAAAACTGTTTTTT. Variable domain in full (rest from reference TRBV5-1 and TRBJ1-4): KAGVTQTPRYLIKTRGQQVTLSCSPISGHRSVSWYQQTPGQGLQFLFEYFSETQRNKGNFPGRFSGRQFSNSRSEMNVSTLELGDSALYLCASSLPGGVNEKLFFGSGTQLSVL.

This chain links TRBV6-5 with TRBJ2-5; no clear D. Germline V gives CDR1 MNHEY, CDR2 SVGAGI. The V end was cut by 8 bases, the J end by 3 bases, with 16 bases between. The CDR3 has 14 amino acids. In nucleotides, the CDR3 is TGTGCCAGCGTGGAACTGGGCAGGAAAGAGACCCAGTACTTC. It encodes CASVELGRKETQYF.

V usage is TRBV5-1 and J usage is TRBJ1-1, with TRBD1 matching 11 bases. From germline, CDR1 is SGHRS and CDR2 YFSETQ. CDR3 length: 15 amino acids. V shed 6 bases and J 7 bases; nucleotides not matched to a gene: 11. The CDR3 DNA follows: TGCGCCAGCACCCGGACAGGGGGCGCGCCCGGTGAAGCTTTCTTT. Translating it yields CASTRTGGAPGEAFF.

For the CDR3, the DNA is TGTGCCAGCAGCTCGATTAGCGGGGGGGCTAATACGCAGTATTTT. It specifies CASSSISGGANTQYF. The chain recombines TRBV5-6 with TRBJ2-3; the match to TRBD2 covers 11 bases. Looked up from germline, CDR1 is SGHDT and CDR2 is YYEEEE. The V and J ends lost 3 bases and 7 bases, in that order; junction bases with no gene match: 7. The CDR3 length is 15 residues.